This entry features one T cell receptor beta chain sequence. From the RACE reads, TCRdb called clonotypes with MiXCR, one entry per CDR3 protein. The repertoire holds a few hundred thousand distinct CDR3 sequences, with about 6.9% as singletons. The entry originates in a study of human T cells and chemical hapten exposure. The ends were cut back, 3 bases at V and 2 bases at J, with 14 bases in the middle. This CDR3 is 16 amino acids long. Germline CDR1 SGHDN, CDR2 FVKESK. Stated time point: patch test 2, 6 weeks after DPC sensitization. Treatment noted: therapeutic diphenylcyclopropenone sensitization with weekly scalp DPC.

The sample in question was whole blood, obtained in connection with sensitization to the hapten diphenylcyclopropenone (DPC). This rearrangement joins TRBV14 to TRBJ2-1; the D gene is possibly TRBD2 (7 bases). The TCR was taken from a young woman with alopecia areata. Some clones in this sample may be carry-over from other donors' samples. CDR3 amino acids: CASSHGGGLPYNEQFF. As DNA, the CDR3 is TGTGCCAGCAGCCATGGGGGGGGCCTTCCCTACAATGAGCAGTTCTTC.